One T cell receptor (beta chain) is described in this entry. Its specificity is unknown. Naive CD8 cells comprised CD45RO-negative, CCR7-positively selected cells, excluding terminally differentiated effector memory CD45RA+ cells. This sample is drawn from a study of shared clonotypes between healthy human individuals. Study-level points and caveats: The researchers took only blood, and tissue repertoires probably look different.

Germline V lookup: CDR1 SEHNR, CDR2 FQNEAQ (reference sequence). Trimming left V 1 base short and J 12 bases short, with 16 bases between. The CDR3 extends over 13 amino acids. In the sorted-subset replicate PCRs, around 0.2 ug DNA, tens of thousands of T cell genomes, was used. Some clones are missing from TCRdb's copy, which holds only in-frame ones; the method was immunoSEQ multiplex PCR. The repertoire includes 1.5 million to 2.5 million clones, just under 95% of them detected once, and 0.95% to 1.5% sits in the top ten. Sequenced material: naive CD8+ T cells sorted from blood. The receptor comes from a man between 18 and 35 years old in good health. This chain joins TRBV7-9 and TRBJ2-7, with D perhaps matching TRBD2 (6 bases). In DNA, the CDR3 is TGTGCCAGCAGCTTAGGTCACAGCCAGGAGGGGTACTTC. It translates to CASSLGHSQEGYF.